This passage covers 28 T cell receptor beta chains from one sample sequenced in a study of type 1 regulatory T cells. TCRdb called the reads again in MiXCR, with one record for every CDR3 protein. This table holds approximately 100,000 distinct CDR3 sequences, roughly 31% found once. Input material: CD4+ T cells, either the whole sample or a sorted fraction (not recorded which). All receptors derive from a human donor in good health.

The genes are TRBV24-1 and TRBJ2-5, with D maybe TRBD1 (5 bases). This CDR3 comprises 13 residues. Trimming pared 4 bases from V and 2 bases from J, leaving 7 bases between. CDR1 and CDR2 from the germline V gene are KGHDR and SFDVKD. The CDR3 DNA reads as TGTGCCACCAGTGAGGGGCCACAAGAGACCCAGTACTTC. It translates to CATSEGPQETQYF.

This clonotype occurred a few times. This sequence joins TRBV7-2 and TRBJ2-2; 8 bases line up with TRBD2. CDR1 SGHTA and CDR2 FQGNSA come from the germline V gene. The V and J ends lost 2 bases and 0 bases, in that order; junction bases with no gene match: 14. CDR3 length equals 20 residues. CDR3 region: CASSLSLLASGFANTGELFF. The CDR3 DNA reads TGTGCCAGCAGCTTAAGTCTCTTGGCTAGCGGGTTCGCGAACACCGGGGAGCTGTTTTTT.

This chain connects TRBV20-1 to TRBJ2-1; 9 nucleotides align to TRBD2. The CDR3 sequence is 14 residues long. CDR1 DFQATT and CDR2 SNEGSKA come from the germline V gene (reference sequence). V shed 5 bases and J 9 bases; nucleotides not matched to a gene: 11. The CDR3 DNA reads as TGCAGTGCTGAAGGACTAGCGTCCAGGGGTGAGCAGTTCTTC. This translates into CSAEGLASRGEQFF.

The chain employs TRBV12-3 or TRBV12-4 and TRBJ2-1; TRBD2 matches 7 bases. The CDR3 loop spans 16 amino acids. V was pared by 6 bases and J by 6 bases, with 14 bases of the junction left unmatched. The CDR3 coding sequence is TGTGCCAGCAGCAATCGACGGCCGGGACTACTCAATGAGCAGTTCTTC. Translated: CASSNRRPGLLNEQFF.

V is TRBV6-1 and J is TRBJ1-4; D gene uncertain. CDR3 length: 15 residues. Germline V lookup: CDR1 MNHNS, CDR2 SASEGT. V lost 2 bases and J lost 8, with 15 bases in between. The CDR3 region has the DNA TGTGCCAGCAGTGAATATACGGGCAGTACCGAAAAACTGTTTTTT. Amino acid sequence: CASSEYTGSTEKLFF.

The chain employs TRBV2 and TRBJ1-5; 7 bases align to TRBD1. This CDR3 is built from 15 residues. The germline CDR1 and CDR2 sequences are SNHLY and FYNNEI. Trimming removed 5 bases from V and 3 bases from J; junction bases left unmatched: 7. The CDR3 bases are TGTGCCAGCAGTACTTACAGGGGTATCAATCAGCCCCAGCATTTT. Its protein is CASSTYRGINQPQHF.

The chain employs TRBV10-2 and TRBJ1-3; tentatively, D is TRBD1 (6 bases). V shed 9 bases and J shed 1 base, with 13 bases lying between them. The CDR3 is made up of 14 amino acids. Germline lookup yields CDR1 WSHSY and CDR2 SAAADI. CDR3 region: CASQGQSSGNTIYF. CDR3 bases: TGCGCCAGTCAAGGACAGTCTTCTGGAAACACCATATATTTT.

This clonotype was detected a few times. The CDR3 region is CSAQGDGDSYEQYF. DNA for the CDR3: TGCAGTGCTCAGGGGGATGGGGACTCCTACGAGCAGTACTTC. The gene calls are TRBV20-1 and TRBJ2-7; 7 bases agree with TRBD1. Per the germline V gene, CDR1 is DFQATT and CDR2 is SNEGSKA (reference sequence). Losses at the gene ends were 5 bases for V and 0 bases for J; bases not matched to a gene: 7. The CDR3 spans 14 residues.

This chain links TRBV7-8 with TRBJ2-7; the D is unclear. This CDR3 is 15 amino acids long. CDR1 is SGHVS and CDR2 is FQNEAQ in the germline V gene. Trimming stripped 7 bases from V and 0 bases from J, with 16 bases between. For the CDR3, the DNA is TGTGCCAGCACCCCCGACCTCTCGGGCTCCTACGAGCAGTACTTC. This sequence encodes CASTPDLSGSYEQYF.

The rearrangement links TRBV9 to TRBJ2-2; 8 positions match TRBD2. Germline-derived CDR1 and CDR2 are SGDLS and YYNGEE. The CDR3 has 17 amino acids. Trimming took 3 bases from V and 7 from J; bases not matched to a gene: 14. Here the CDR3 reads CASSEISGVPSSGELFF. CDR3 in DNA: TGTGCCAGCAGCGAAATTAGCGGGGTCCCCTCTAGCGGGGAGCTGTTTTTT.

This clonotype has a handful of counts. The chain's CDR3 is CASSFPGQPLREQYF. The DNA for the CDR3 is TGTGCCAGCAGTTTCCCGGGACAGCCCCTCCGCGAGCAGTACTTC. This chain links TRBV28 with TRBJ2-7, with 7 nucleotides matching TRBD1. V was pared by 3 bases and J by 6 bases, with 11 bases of the junction left unmatched. The CDR3 has 15 residues. Germline V gives CDR1 MDHEN, CDR2 SYDVKM.

This chain connects TRBV19 to TRBJ2-1; TRBD2 is a possible D gene (6 bases). CDR1 is LNHDA and CDR2 is SQIVND in the germline V gene (reference sequence). V lost 5 bases and J lost 0, with 14 bases in between. The CDR3 totals 16 residues. In DNA form, the CDR3 reads TGTGCCAGTAGTGTTATGCGGGACTTCTCCTACAATGAGCAGTTCTTC. Translating it yields CASSVMRDFSYNEQFF.

This clonotype came up a few times. The chain has TRBV5-1 and TRBJ2-2; D not resolved. The V end was cut by 4 bases, the J end by 0 bases, with 10 bases between. The CDR3 length is 15 residues. The germline V gene has CDR1 SGHRS and CDR2 YFSETQ. The CDR3 region has the DNA TGCGCCAGCAGCCCCCAACCCGCGAACACCGGGGAGCTGTTTTTT. This encodes CASSPQPANTGELFF.

The CDR3: CSAKVGADTQYF. Here the CDR3 DNA reads TGCAGTGCTAAGGTGGGGGCAGATACGCAGTATTTT. This chain connects TRBV20-1 to TRBJ2-3; D is possibly TRBD1 or TRBD2 (5 bases each). Looked up from germline, CDR1 is DFQATT and CDR2 is SNEGSKA (reference sequence). The V end was cut by 4 bases, the J end by 4 bases, with 9 bases between. The CDR3 length is 12 residues.

This clonotype occurred a few times. The DNA of the CDR3 is TGCAGTGCTAGAAGACCGGGACAGGGGGCGGCGAATGAGCAGTTCTTC. This gives the protein CSARRPGQGAANEQFF. V gene TRBV20-1 combines with J gene TRBJ2-1; TRBD1 matches at 12 bases. V was pared by 2 bases and J by 7 bases, with 9 bases of the junction left unmatched. The CDR3 consists of 16 residues. Germline values: CDR1 DFQATT, CDR2 SNEGSKA (reference sequence).

This chain links TRBV5-1 with TRBJ2-7; 11 positions agree with TRBD2. The CDR3 is 17 amino acids. Trimming took 4 bases from V and 0 from J; bases not matched to a gene: 9. Germline values: CDR1 SGHRS, CDR2 YFSETQ. The CDR3 is CASSPRLAGYSSYEQYF. The CDR3 DNA reads TGCGCCAGCAGCCCCCGACTAGCGGGGTATAGCTCCTACGAGCAGTACTTC.

The J gene is TRBJ2-2, the V gene TRBV15, with D perhaps TRBD2 (6 bases). Germline V gene data show CDR1 as LNHNV and CDR2 as YYDKDF (reference sequence). The CDR3 is made up of 14 amino acids. Trimming removed 11 bases at V and 4 bases at J, with 17 bases between. CDR3 in DNA: TGTGCCGCGCAGAGCGGGTCGAGCACCGGGGAGCTGTTTTTT. Amino acids: CAAQSGSSTGELFF. Complete variable domain (other parts from reference TRBV15 and TRBJ2-2): DAMVIQNPRYQVTQFGKPVTLSCSQTLNHNVMYWYQQKSSQAPKLLFHYYDKDFNNEADTPDNFQSRRPNTSFCFLDIRSPGLGDTAMYLCAAQSGSSTGELFFGEGSRLTVL.

The table lists this clonotype with a few counts. V and J are TRBV5-6 and TRBJ1-5, with D possibly TRBD1 on 5 matching bases. The germline gives CDR1 SGHDT, CDR2 YYEEEE. The CDR3 length is 15 residues. With 0 bases removed from V and 4 bases from J, the gap between germline ends came to 11 bases. The CDR3 sequence: CASSLEGAGNQPQHF. The CDR3 nucleotides are TGTGCCAGCAGCTTGGAAGGGGCGGGGAATCAGCCCCAGCATTTT.

Only a few counts were recorded for this clonotype. The chain couples TRBV3-1 to TRBJ2-2; 7 bases fit TRBD2. Germline V CDR1 and CDR2: LGHDT, YNNKEL (reference sequence). This CDR3 has 14 amino acids. The junction had 2 bases not matched to a gene; V was cut back by 1 base and J by 6 bases. This CDR3 is CASSQAAGPGELFF. The CDR3 nucleotides read TGTGCCAGCAGCCAAGCAGCGGGACCCGGGGAGCTGTTTTTT.

This clonotype was recorded a few times. V usage is TRBV20-1 and J usage is TRBJ2-1; weak D call: TRBD1 (6 bases). The CDR3 contains 14 residues. Trimming pared 3 bases from V and 7 bases from J, leaving 16 bases between. CDR1 is DFQATT, CDR2 SNEGSKA, per germline (reference sequence). The CDR3 bases are TGCAGTGCTAGTCTTCCCGGGACAATAAATGAGCAGTTCTTC. It specifies CSASLPGTINEQFF.

CDR3 residues: CASSPVGGAQPQHF. CDR3 in DNA: TGTGCCAGCAGCCCCGTGGGGGGCGCCCAGCCCCAGCATTTT. The rearrangement links TRBV3-1 to TRBJ1-5; D might be TRBD1 (6 bases). There are 14 residues in the CDR3. Trimming shortened V by 4 bases and J by 7 bases, and 14 bases separated the two germline ends. Germline V gene data show CDR1 as LGHDT and CDR2 as YNNKEL (reference sequence).

This chain links TRBV5-1 with TRBJ2-1, with 16 nucleotides matching TRBD2. Germline V gene data show CDR1 as SGHRS and CDR2 as YFSETQ. The ends lost 4 bases at V and 9 bases at J; junction bases unmatched: 10. The CDR3 consists of 17 residues. The CDR3 DNA sequence: TGCGCCAGCAGCCCTGGGACTAGCGGGAGGGCCCAGGCTGAGCAGTTCTTC. This gives the protein CASSPGTSGRAQAEQFF.

The V and J genes are TRBV27 and TRBJ2-3; D gene unclear. Deletions cut 4 bases from V and 3 bases from J, with 14 bases between. CDR1 is MNHEY, CDR2 SMNVEV, per germline (reference sequence). CDR3 size: 15 residues. The CDR3 DNA sequence: TGTGCCAGCAGTTCAAAGGGTCTTCAGACAGATACGCAGTATTTT. Protein sequence: CASSSKGLQTDTQYF.

The chain employs TRBV7-9 and TRBJ2-1, with a weak D call TRBD2 (6 bases). The V end lost 1 base, the J end lost 8 bases, and 15 bases lay between the germline ends. CDR3 length equals 15 residues. Germline values: CDR1 SEHNR, CDR2 FQNEAQ (reference sequence). CDR3 amino acids: CASSLGAGTRDEQFF. Written as DNA, the CDR3 is TGTGCCAGCAGCTTAGGGGCGGGAACACGGGATGAGCAGTTCTTC.

This clonotype has just a few counts. The chain carries TRBV6-5 and TRBJ1-1; a weak D match, TRBD1 (5 bases). Germline values: CDR1 MNHEY, CDR2 SVGAGI. This CDR3 is built from 14 residues. V lost 5 bases and J lost 0, with 10 bases in between. CDR3 DNA sequence: TGTGCCAGCAGTCAAAGGGGAATGAACACTGAAGCTTTCTTT. Amino acids: CASSQRGMNTEAFF.

In the case of this clonotype: Germline is not matched at one junction end, which may reflect a read error. This rearrangement joins TRBV5-1 to TRBJ2-1; possible D gene TRBD2, 7 bases. The CDR3 is 12 residues long. Germline loops: CDR1 SGHRS, CDR2 YFSETQ. The CDR3 region has the DNA TGCGCCAGCAGCTTGGATGCAGGGGAGGGGCTCTTC. Translating it yields CASSLDAGEGLF.

This clonotype was recorded a few times. The chain is built from TRBV27 and TRBJ2-1, with D hard to call. Trimming pared 2 bases from V and 12 bases from J, leaving 14 bases between. Germline CDR1 and CDR2: MNHEY and SMNVEV (reference sequence). CDR3 length equals 13 residues. This CDR3 reads CASSLRSSSVQFF. The CDR3 nucleotides read TGTGCCAGCAGTTTAAGGAGTTCAAGCGTGCAGTTCTTC.

J is TRBJ1-4 and V is TRBV9; 7 bases match TRBD1. The CDR3 contains 15 residues. V trimming: 0 bases; J trimming: 7 bases; junction bases outside the gene matches: 6. The germline CDR1 and CDR2 sequences are SGDLS and YYNGEE. In DNA form, the CDR3 reads TGTGCCAGCAGCGTAGAGATGGCAGGGGGTGAAAAACTGTTTTTT. Translation: CASSVEMAGGEKLFF. The variable domain in full, with the rest retrieved from reference TRBV9 and TRBJ1-4, is DSGVTQTPKHLITATGQRVTLRCSPRSGDLSVYWYQQSLDQGLQFLIQYYNGEERAKGNILERFSAQQFPDLHSELNLSSLELGDSALYFCASSVEMAGGEKLFFGSGTQLSVL.